A selection of T cell receptor beta chains follows, all from one sample in a study of cytomegalovirus exposure and HLA in healthy donors. Generated by immunoSEQ multiplex PCR, the TCRdb table keeps only in-frame clones and is missing some. This repertoire shows roughly 100,000 clones, around a tenth found once; its top ten account for 5.8%. The sequenced sample consisted of PBMCs. The receptors originated from a man aged 35 to 55 in good health and CMV-seropositive. CDR3s include the opening cysteine and the closing phenylalanine or tryptophan. Each record gives: clone size, D gene, J gene, V gene, CDR3 protein, CDR3 DNA. The D gene is left open where the match is weak. A row's size may be missing; if present it is once, few, many or a size class.

NA,NA,TRBJ1-4,TRBV5-8,CASSSGQQGYNEKLFF,TGTGCCAGCAGCTCAGGACAGCAAGGTTATAATGAAAAACTGTTTTTT
NA,TRBD2,TRBJ2-1,TRBV6-5,CASSSTSGMNEQFF,TGTGCCAGCAGTTCGACTAGCGGGATGAATGAGCAGTTCTTC
few,TRBD1,TRBJ2-1,TRBV7-9,CASSDDRTGWYEQFF,TGTGCCAGCAGCGATGACAGGACAGGTTGGTATGAGCAGTTCTTC
NA,NA,TRBJ2-1,TRBV7-9,CASSYNPVLGEQFF,TGTGCCAGCAGCTATAACCCCGTGCTTGGCGAGCAGTTCTTC
NA,TRBD2,TRBJ2-3,TRBV29-1,CSERLALTDTQYF,TGCAGCGAAAGACTAGCCCTCACAGATACGCAGTATTTT
NA,NA,TRBJ2-1,TRBV25-1,CASSDSIRDSSYNEQFF,TGTGCCAGCAGTGATTCAATCAGGGATAGCTCCTACAATGAGCAGTTCTTC
few,NA,TRBJ1-2,TRBV19,CATEVPPNYGYTF,TGTGCTACAGAAGTACCCCCCAATTATGGCTACACCTTC
few,NA,TRBJ2-6,TRBV25-1,CASSGGGGASGANVLTF,TGTGCCAGCAGTGGGGGGGGCGGGGCCTCTGGGGCCAACGTCCTGACTTTC
NA,NA,TRBJ2-3,TRBV2,CASSRVLSTDTQYF,TGTGCCAGCAGCCGAGTCCTTAGCACAGATACGCAGTATTTT
few,NA,TRBJ2-7,TRBV7-3,CASSQGTSYEQYF,TGTGCCAGCAGTCAAGGGACATCCTACGAGCAGTACTTC
few,TRBD2,TRBJ2-7,TRBV19,CASSGLAGYEQYF,TGTGCCAGTAGTGGACTAGCGGGCTACGAGCAGTACTTC
NA,NA,TRBJ2-7,TRBV6-5,CASSRTGSSYEQYF,TGTGCCAGCAGTAGGACTGGGAGCTCCTACGAGCAGTACTTC
few,NA,TRBJ2-7,TRBV5-1,CASSLSGAYEQYF,TGCGCCAGCAGCCTATCAGGGGCATACGAGCAGTACTTC
few,NA,TRBJ2-7,TRBV7-2,CASSPNTGGTNEQYF,TGTGCCAGCAGCCCTAACACAGGAGGGACCAACGAGCAGTACTTC
NA,TRBD1,TRBJ2-1,TRBV7-3,CASSRDRPPYNEQFF,TGTGCCAGCAGCCGGGACAGACCCCCCTACAATGAGCAGTTCTTC
many,NA,TRBJ1-2,TRBV19,CASSIDSLFYGYTF,TGTGCCAGTAGTATTGACAGCCTTTTCTATGGCTACACCTTC
NA,NA,TRBJ1-1,TRBV19,CASSIFGGTEAFF,TGTGCCAGTAGTATATTTGGGGGGACTGAAGCTTTCTTT
NA,TRBD2,TRBJ2-2,TRBV13,CASRQDLRFIAGPPNTGELFF,TGTGCCAGCAGGCAGGACCTTAGATTCATAGCGGGGCCACCGAACACCGGGGAGCTGTTTTTT
few,NA,TRBJ2-3,TRBV11-2,CASSLTHSADTQYF,TGTGCCAGCAGCTTAACCCATTCGGCAGATACGCAGTATTTT
NA,TRBD1,TRBJ1-2,TRBV28,CASRSDRADGYTF,TGTGCCAGCAGATCTGACAGGGCGGATGGCTACACCTTC
NA,TRBD1,TRBJ1-2,TRBV13,CASSPQGFSYGYTF,TGTGCCAGCAGCCCACAGGGGTTTAGCTATGGCTACACCTTC
few,NA,TRBJ2-2,TRBV29-1,CSVEDQRGFTGELFF,TGCAGCGTTGAAGATCAGCGAGGGTTCACCGGGGAGCTGTTTTTT
few,NA,TRBJ2-7,TRBV7-2,CASSAATVYEQYF,TGTGCCAGCAGCGCCGCAACAGTCTACGAGCAGTACTTC
NA,NA,TRBJ1-1,TRBV28,CASSFVEVSTEAFF,TGTGCCAGCAGTTTCGTGGAGGTGAGCACTGAAGCTTTCTTT
few,NA,TRBJ2-3,TRBV7-9,CASSPITDTQYF,TGTGCCAGCAGCCCAATCACAGATACGCAGTATTTT
few,NA,TRBJ2-7,TRBV23-1,CASSQSVAAPYEQYF,TGCGCCAGCAGTCAATCCGTAGCGGCCCCCTACGAGCAGTACTTC
NA,NA,TRBJ2-1,TRBV29-1,CSVEVRSGENYYNEQFF,TGCAGCGTTGAAGTAAGGAGCGGAGAAAATTACTACAATGAGCAGTTCTTC
few,NA,TRBJ1-1,TRBV10-3,CAISDPTLLNTEAFF,TGTGCCATCAGTGACCCGACATTGCTGAACACTGAAGCTTTCTTT
NA,NA,TRBJ2-1,TRBV11-2,CASSLGQNNEQFF,TGTGCCAGCAGCCTAGGACAGAACAATGAGCAGTTCTTC
NA,NA,TRBJ2-7,TRBV10-2,CASGDGGIRYEQYF,TGCGCCAGCGGTGACGGGGGAATTCGGTACGAGCAGTACTTC
few,TRBD2,TRBJ2-1,TRBV4-3,CASSQISGLAYNEQFF,TGCGCCAGCAGCCAGATTTCGGGACTAGCGTACAATGAGCAGTTCTTC
NA,NA,TRBJ2-5,TRBV5-4,CASSLSRIGSGETQYF,TGTGCCAGCAGCTTGTCGCGGATTGGTTCCGGGGAGACCCAGTACTTC
NA,NA,TRBJ2-3,TRBV7-9,CASSLGLSDYTDTQYF,TGTGCCAGCAGCTTAGGGCTCTCAGATTACACAGATACGCAGTATTTT
NA,NA,TRBJ2-7,TRBV7-9,CASSLAGAGSYEQYF,TGTGCCAGCAGCTTAGCGGGGGCAGGTAGCTACGAGCAGTACTTC
few,TRBD1,TRBJ2-7,TRBV4-1,CASSQEPGQGYEQYF,TGCGCCAGCAGCCAGGAACCGGGACAGGGGTACGAGCAGTACTTC
NA,NA,TRBJ2-1,TRBV7-3,CASSLTQGPYNEQFF,TGTGCCAGCAGCTTAACCCAGGGCCCCTACAATGAGCAGTTCTTC
few,NA,TRBJ2-7,TRBV18,CASSPPRAEAEQYF,TGTGCCAGCTCACCACCGCGAGCAGAGGCCGAGCAGTACTTC
few,NA,TRBJ2-3,TRBV6-1,CASSEDGQNTDTQYF,TGTGCCAGCAGTGAAGATGGACAGAACACAGATACGCAGTATTTT
few,NA,TRBJ1-4,TRBV5-1,CASRTDLYGEKLFF,TGCGCCAGCCGGACAGATCTTTACGGGGAAAAACTGTTTTTT
NA,NA,TRBJ1-3,TRBV5-1,CASSSAGTGNTIYF,TGCGCCAGCAGCAGCGCGGGAACTGGAAACACCATATATTTT
NA,NA,TRBJ1-1,TRBV7-9,CASSLGQGNTEAFF,TGTGCCAGCAGCTTAGGCCAGGGGAACACTGAAGCTTTCTTT
NA,TRBD2,TRBJ2-2,TRBV28,CASLSGGNTGELLF,TGTGCCAGCCTTAGCGGGGGGAACACCGGGGAGCTGCTTTTT
few,TRBD1,TRBJ2-7,TRBV18,CASSPNPGQGTNEQYF,TGTGCCAGCTCACCCAATCCGGGACAGGGAACGAACGAGCAGTACTTC
few,NA,TRBJ2-7,TRBV19,CASSIASSYEQYF,TGTGCCAGTAGTATAGCTAGCTCCTACGAGCAGTACTTC
few,NA,TRBJ2-7,TRBV7-8,CASQLAGPYEQYF,TGTGCCAGCCAATTGGCTGGCCCCTACGAGCAGTACTTC
NA,NA,TRBJ1-2,TRBV4-3,CASSPQAATQANYGYTF,TGCGCCAGCAGCCCACAAGCGGCGACACAAGCTAACTATGGCTACACCTTC